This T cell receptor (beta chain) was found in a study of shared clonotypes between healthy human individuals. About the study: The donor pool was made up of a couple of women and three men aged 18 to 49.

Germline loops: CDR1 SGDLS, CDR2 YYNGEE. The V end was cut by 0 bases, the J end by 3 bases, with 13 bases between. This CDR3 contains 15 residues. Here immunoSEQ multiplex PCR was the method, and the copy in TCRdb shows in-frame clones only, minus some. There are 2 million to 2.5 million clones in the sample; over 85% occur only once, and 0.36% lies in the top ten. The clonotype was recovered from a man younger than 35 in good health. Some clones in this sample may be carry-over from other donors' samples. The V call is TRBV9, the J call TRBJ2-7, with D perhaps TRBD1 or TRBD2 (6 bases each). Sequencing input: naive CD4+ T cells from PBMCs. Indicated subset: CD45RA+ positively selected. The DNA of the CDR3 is TGTGCCAGCAGCGTAGGGGGGGCATTCGACTACGAGCAGTACTTC. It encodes CASSVGGAFDYEQYF.